The clone carrying this TCR beta chain was recorded at least ten times. Its matching antigen is unknown. Study conclusions and caveats: Larger-cohort validation covered only one TCR beta V-J rearrangement. Tumor Tregs overlapped most with tumor, then blood, naive CD4+ cells.

TCRdb independently ran MiXCR on the 5' RACE reads; one entry per CDR3 protein. This table has about 50,000 distinct CDR3 sequences, roughly 28% appearing once. Purified naive CD4+ T cells were depleted of CD25+ Tregs. The V gene lost 4 bases and the J gene lost 7 bases, with 11 bases spanning the gap. Germline CDR1 and CDR2: MNHEY and SVGEGT. The CDR3 is 13 amino acids. The gene calls are TRBV6-2 or TRBV6-3 and TRBJ2-1, with D possibly TRBD2 on 6 matching bases. This TCR was sampled from a female donor with breast cancer. The sample consisted of naive CD4+ T cells sorted from blood. Subset given: naive CD4+ T cells, CD4+CD45RA+CD25-. CDR3 sequence reads: CASSWNRENEQFF. CDR3 sequence (DNA): TGTGCCAGCAGTTGGAACCGGGAGAATGAGCAGTTCTTC.